This T cell receptor (beta chain) is drawn from a study of cytomegalovirus exposure and HLA in healthy donors. The V gene's germline CDR1 is LGHNA and CDR2 YNFKEQ. V lost 3 bases, J lost 2 bases, and 20 bases lay in between. The CDR3 length is 18 residues. General observations from the study: Researchers reported in a later analysis that common viral pathogens appeared linked to several top clusters.

As for this clone: Its antigen is currently unknown.

The PCR had 60 Vbeta and 13 Jbeta primers. Produced via immunoSEQ multiplex PCR; TCRdb's table is partial and in-frame only. The data hold around 190,000 clones, with about 80% observed a single time. The gene calls are TRBV4-2 and TRBJ2-1; D unclear. This sequence originates from a woman in her twenties or thirties in good health and CMV-seronegative. The sample comprised PBMCs. As DNA, the CDR3 is TGTGCCAGCAGCCACCCCCCGGGTAAGACGGCTGCCTACAATGAGCAGTTCTTC. It specifies CASSHPPGKTAAYNEQFF.